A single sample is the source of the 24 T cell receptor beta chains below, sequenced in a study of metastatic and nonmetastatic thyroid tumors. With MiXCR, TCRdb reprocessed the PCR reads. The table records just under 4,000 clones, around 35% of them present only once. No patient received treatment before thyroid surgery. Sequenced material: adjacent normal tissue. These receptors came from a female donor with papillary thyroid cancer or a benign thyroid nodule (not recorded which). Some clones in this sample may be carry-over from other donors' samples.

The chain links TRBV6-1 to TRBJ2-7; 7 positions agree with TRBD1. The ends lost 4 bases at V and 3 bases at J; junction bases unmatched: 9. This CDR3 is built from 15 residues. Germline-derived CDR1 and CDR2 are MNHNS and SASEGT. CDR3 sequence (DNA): TGTGCCAGCAGTGTGTATCCCCAGGGGGACTACGAGCAGTACTTC. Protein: CASSVYPQGDYEQYF.

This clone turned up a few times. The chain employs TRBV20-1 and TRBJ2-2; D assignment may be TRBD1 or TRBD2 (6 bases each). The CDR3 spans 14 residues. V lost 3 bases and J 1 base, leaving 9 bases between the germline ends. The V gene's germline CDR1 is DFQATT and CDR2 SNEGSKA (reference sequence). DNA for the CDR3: TGCAGTGCTAGGGAGGGGGGGAACACCGGGGAGCTGTTTTTT. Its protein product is CSAREGGNTGELFF.

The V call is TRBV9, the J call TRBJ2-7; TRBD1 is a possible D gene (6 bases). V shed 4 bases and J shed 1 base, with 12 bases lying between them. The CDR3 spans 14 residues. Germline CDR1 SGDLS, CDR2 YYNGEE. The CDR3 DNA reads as TGTGCCAGCAGCATAGGGACATCGTCCTACGAGCAGTACTTC. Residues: CASSIGTSSYEQYF.

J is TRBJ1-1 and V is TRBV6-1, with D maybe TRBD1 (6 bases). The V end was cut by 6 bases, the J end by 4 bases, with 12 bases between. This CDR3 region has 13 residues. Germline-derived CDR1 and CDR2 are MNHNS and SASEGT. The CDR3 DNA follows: TGTGCCAGCAGCGGAGACAGGCGCACTGAAGCTTTCTTT. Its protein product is CASSGDRRTEAFF.

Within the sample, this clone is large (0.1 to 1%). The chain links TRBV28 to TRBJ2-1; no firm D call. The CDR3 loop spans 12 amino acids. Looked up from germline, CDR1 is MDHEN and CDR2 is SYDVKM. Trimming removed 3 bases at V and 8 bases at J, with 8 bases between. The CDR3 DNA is TGTGCCAGCAGTTTTCAGACCCATGAGCAGTTCTTC. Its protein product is CASSFQTHEQFF.

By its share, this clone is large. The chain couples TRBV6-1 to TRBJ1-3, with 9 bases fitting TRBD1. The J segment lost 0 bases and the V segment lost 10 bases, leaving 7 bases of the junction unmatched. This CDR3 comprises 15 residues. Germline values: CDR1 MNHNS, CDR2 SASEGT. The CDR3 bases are TGTGCCAACGGGACAGGGTCGAGCTCTGGAAACACCATATATTTT. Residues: CANGTGSSSGNTIYF.

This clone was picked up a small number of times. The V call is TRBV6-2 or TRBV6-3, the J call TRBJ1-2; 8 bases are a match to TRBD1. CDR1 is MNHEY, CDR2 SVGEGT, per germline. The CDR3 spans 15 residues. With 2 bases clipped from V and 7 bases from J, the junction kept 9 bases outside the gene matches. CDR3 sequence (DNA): TGTGCCAGCAGTTACGCCGGGCAGGGGGCTAGTGGCTACACCTTC. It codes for CASSYAGQGASGYTF.

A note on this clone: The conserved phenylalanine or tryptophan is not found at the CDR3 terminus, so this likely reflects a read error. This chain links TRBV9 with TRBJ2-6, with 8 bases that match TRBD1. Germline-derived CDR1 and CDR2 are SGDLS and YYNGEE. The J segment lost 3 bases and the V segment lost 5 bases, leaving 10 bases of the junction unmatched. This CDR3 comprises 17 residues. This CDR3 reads CASSLATGGYGANVLTS. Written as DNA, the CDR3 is TGTGCCAGCAGTCTAGCAACAGGGGGTTATGGGGCCAACGTCCTGACTTCC.

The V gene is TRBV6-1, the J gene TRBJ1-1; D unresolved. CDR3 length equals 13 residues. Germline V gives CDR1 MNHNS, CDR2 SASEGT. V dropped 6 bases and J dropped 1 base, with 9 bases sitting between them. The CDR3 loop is CASSEDPNTEAFF. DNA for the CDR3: TGTGCCAGCAGCGAGGACCCGAACACTGAAGCTTTCTTT.

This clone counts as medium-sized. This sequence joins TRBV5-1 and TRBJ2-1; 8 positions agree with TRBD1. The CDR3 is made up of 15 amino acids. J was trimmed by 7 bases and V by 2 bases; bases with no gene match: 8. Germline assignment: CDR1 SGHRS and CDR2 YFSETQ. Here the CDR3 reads CASSLYSRGLNEQFF. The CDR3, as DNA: TGCGCCAGCAGCTTATATTCCAGGGGGCTGAATGAGCAGTTCTTC.

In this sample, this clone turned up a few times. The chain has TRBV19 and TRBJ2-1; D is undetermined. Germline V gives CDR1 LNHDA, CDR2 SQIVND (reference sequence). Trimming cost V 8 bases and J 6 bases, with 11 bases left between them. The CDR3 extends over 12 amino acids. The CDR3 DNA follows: TGTGCCAGTTCTGACACCTTCAATGAGCAGTTCTTC. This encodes CASSDTFNEQFF.

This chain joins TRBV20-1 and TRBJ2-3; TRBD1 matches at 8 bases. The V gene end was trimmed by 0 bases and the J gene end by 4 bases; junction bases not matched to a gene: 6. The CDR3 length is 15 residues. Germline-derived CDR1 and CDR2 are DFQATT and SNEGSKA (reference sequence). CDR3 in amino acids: CSARDSRGLADTQYF. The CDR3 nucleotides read TGCAGTGCTAGAGATTCCAGGGGGCTGGCAGATACGCAGTATTTT.

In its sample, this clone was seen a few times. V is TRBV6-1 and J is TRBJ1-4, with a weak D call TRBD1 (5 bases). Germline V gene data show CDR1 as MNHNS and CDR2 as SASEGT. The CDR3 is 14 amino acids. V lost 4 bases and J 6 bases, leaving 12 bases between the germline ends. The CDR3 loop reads CASSVAGFDEKLFF. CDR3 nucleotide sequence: TGTGCCAGCAGTGTTGCAGGGTTTGATGAAAAACTGTTTTTT.

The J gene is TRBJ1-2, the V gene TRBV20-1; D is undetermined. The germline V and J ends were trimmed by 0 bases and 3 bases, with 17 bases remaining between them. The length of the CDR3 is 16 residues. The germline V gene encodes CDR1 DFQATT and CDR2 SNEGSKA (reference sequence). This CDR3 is CSARDRLGVGHYGYTF. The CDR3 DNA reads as TGCAGTGCTAGAGACCGCCTGGGAGTAGGTCACTATGGCTACACCTTC.

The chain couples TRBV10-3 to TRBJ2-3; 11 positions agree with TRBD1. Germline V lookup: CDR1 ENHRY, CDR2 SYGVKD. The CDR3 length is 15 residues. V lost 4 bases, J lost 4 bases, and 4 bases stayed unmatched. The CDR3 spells CAISGRDRGSDTQYF. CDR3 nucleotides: TGTGCCATCAGTGGCCGGGACAGGGGGTCAGATACGCAGTATTTT.

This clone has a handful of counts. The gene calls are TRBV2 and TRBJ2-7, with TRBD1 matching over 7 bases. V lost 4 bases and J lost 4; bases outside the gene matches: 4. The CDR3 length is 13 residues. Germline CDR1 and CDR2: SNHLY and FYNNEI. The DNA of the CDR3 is TGTGCCAGCAGTGTGCCAGGGGGATACGAGCAGTACTTC. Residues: CASSVPGGYEQYF.

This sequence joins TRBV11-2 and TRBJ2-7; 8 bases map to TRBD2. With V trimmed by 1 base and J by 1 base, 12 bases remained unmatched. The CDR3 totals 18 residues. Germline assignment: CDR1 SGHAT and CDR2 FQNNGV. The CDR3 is CASSLVFPSSGSSYEQYF. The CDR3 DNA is TGTGCCAGCAGCTTAGTCTTCCCCAGCAGCGGGAGTTCCTACGAGCAGTACTTC.

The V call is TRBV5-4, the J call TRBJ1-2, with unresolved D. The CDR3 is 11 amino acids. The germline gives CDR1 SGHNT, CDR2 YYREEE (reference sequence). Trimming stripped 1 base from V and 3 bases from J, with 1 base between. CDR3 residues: CASSLYYGYTF. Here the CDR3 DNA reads TGTGCCAGCAGCTTGTACTATGGCTACACCTTC.

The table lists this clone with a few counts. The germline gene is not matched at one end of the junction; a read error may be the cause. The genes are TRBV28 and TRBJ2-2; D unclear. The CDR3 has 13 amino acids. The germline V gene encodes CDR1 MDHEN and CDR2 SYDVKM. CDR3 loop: CASSFRTTVELFF. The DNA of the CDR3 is TGTGCCAGCAGTTTTCGGACCACCGTGGAGCTGTTTTTT.

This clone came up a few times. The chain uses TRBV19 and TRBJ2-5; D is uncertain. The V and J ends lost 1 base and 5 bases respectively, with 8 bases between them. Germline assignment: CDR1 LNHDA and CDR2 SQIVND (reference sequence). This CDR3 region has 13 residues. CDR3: CASSIGVGETQYF. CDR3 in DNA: TGTGCCAGTAGTATAGGGGTTGGGGAGACCCAGTACTTC.

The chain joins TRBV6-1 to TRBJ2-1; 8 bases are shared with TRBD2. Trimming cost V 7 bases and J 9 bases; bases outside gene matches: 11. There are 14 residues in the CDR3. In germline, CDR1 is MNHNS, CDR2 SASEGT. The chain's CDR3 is CASNAAGGSGEQFF. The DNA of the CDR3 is TGTGCCAGCAATGCTGCGGGAGGATCGGGTGAGCAGTTCTTC.

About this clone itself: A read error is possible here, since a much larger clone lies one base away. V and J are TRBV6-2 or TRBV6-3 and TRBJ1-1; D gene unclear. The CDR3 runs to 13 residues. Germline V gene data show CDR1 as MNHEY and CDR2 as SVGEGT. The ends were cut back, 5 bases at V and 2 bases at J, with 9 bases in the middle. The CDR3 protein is CASSNTDNTEAFF. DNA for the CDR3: TGTGCCAGCAGTAATACAGATAACACTGAAGCTTTCTTT.

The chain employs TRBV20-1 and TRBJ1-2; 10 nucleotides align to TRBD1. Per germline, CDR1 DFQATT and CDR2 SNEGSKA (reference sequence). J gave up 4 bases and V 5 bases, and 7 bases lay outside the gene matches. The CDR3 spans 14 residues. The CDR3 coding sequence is TGCAGTGCTGGGACAGGGGCTATTACCTATGGCTACACCTTC. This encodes CSAGTGAITYGYTF.

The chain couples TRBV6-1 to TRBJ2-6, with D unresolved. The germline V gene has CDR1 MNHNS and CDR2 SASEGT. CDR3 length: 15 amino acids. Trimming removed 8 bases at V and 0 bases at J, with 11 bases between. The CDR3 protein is CASEITPSGANVLTF. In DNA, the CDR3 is TGTGCCAGCGAGATAACCCCCTCTGGGGCCAACGTCCTGACTTTC.